The table lists the clone carrying this T cell receptor (beta chain) with a few counts. What it binds is not known. The record originates from a study of cytomegalovirus exposure and HLA in healthy donors. Broader study findings: Based on reports, TCR beta sequences accurately predicted HLA-A and HLA-B alleles for most subjects.

There are 13 residues in the CDR3. Per germline, CDR1 MNHEY and CDR2 SVGAGI. V lost 0 bases, J lost 7 bases, and 6 bases lay in between. The PCR was carried out with 60 Vbeta primers and 13 Jbeta primers. Method: immunoSEQ multiplex PCR; TCRdb's copy keeps in-frame clones and lacks some. The data contain approximately 150,000 clones, more than 70% of them singletons. The sample comprised PBMCs. This TCR was recovered from a man younger than 30 in good health and CMV-seropositive. The chain combines TRBV6-5 with TRBJ1-4, with no clear D. The CDR3 nucleotides read TGTGCCAGCAGTTACTCGCGGCCTGAAAAACTGTTTTTT. It yields the protein CASSYSRPEKLFF.